This TCR beta chain originates from a study of tumor and adjacent non-tumor tissue in lung cancer (dated by TCRdb to 2016 to 2018). At the level of the whole study: Patients with adenocarcinoma (over 11), squamous cell carcinoma (2) and small cell lung cancer (1) were included in the cohort. For each patient, one tumor sample and one normal lung sample were taken, giving approximately 29 paired specimens that underwent TCRbeta CDR3 sequencing. Bulk TCRbeta repertoires were compared between lung tumor tissue and matched distant non-tumor lung tissue obtained from more than 12 lung cancer patients. Ages among the roughly 15 patients ranged from roughly 31 to 80 years, there were around 10 men and 5 women, and disease was at TNM stage I to III. Sequencing generated a total of 125,075,908 productive TCRbeta reads, averaging approximately 4 million reads per sample.

Libraries were made using multiplex PCR. Data came from an Illumina HiSeq 2500. Following protocols modified from ARM-PCR, the researchers constructed TCRbeta libraries through three rounds of nested PCR with primers (Table S4). Before sequencing, PCR products in the 200-500 bp range were cut out of the gel and cleaned up using the QIAquick gel extraction kit. The study's own analysis went as follows. Reads were cleaned with Trimmomatic, merged with FLASH into complete CDR3 sequences, and assigned to V(D)J germline segments with MiTCR. Clonal diversity was computed as the inverse Simpson's index with VDJtools. In-frame sequences lacking a premature stop codon were counted as productive reads. Using fastp trimming at Q25 and MiXCR clonotype assembly, TCRdb reanalyzed the public sequencing data and kept in-frame beta chains. Merged by CDR3 protein, the rows form single entries marked with the most common genes and DNA. TCRdb's processing, not the authors' own work, is the source of the V and J calls. Across this sample there are around 140,000 distinct CDR3 sequences, with around 61% seen only once. Roughly 18% of the sample is taken by the ten largest.

RNA was extracted from bulk unsorted tissue and checked for quality with a NanoDrop ND-1000 and an Agilent 2100. All donors had newly diagnosed lung cancer, had not received prior chemotherapy, and were admitted for thoracic surgery in China between August and November 2014. The study excluded patients who had received radiotherapy or chemotherapy before or who had another cancer at the same time. Surgical tissue pieces of roughly 1-2 cm3 were preserved in RNAlater solution and stored at -80 °C until use. The paper as a whole reports these results and caveats: Because peripheral blood was not sequenced, the blood TCRbeta repertoires of the lung cancer patients in the study went unexamined. Younger patients had significantly higher TCR diversity, and higher tumor TCR diversity was associated with shorter overall and disease-free survival. In normal lung, the top 100 clones accounted for a significantly larger cumulative share of the repertoire than in tumor tissue. Neither the sequencing platform nor unique molecular identifiers are mentioned in the methods. Significantly higher TCR diversity (inverse Simpson) was observed in tumor tissue than in normal lung tissue (around 450 vs 150, P = 0.0075, Mann-Whitney U test). With only about 16 patients in the cohort, the authors noted that larger samples and more detailed clinical data are needed.

Its CDR3 holds 14 amino acids, cysteine through phenylalanine. Only the CDR3 portion is preserved as DNA: 42 bases, with reading frame beginning at the first base. The germline V gene yields MNHEY for CDR1 and SVGAGI for CDR2. Worth noting for this clonotype: Its specific antigen is unknown. Compared with germline, one end of the junction differs, possibly owing to a read error.

This receptor was obtained from a man aged 60 to 69 with small cell lung cancer. Sequenced: lung tumor tissue. The chain couples TRBV6-5 to TRBJ1-1; a tentative D match to TRBD1 spans 5 bases. The nucleotide sequence is TGTGCCAGCAGAAGGGACCGTCAGAACATTGAAGCTTTCTTT. This codes for CASRRDRQNIEAFF.